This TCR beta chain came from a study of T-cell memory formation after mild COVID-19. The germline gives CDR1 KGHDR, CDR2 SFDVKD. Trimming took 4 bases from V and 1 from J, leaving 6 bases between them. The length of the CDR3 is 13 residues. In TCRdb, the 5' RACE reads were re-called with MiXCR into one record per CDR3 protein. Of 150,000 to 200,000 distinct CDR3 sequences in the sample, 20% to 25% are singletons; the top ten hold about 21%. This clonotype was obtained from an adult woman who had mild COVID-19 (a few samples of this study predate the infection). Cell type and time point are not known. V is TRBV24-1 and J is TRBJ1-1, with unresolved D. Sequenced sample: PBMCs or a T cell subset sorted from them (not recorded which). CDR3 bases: TGTGCCACCAGTGAACACCCGAACACTGAAGCTTTCTTT. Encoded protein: CATSEHPNTEAFF.